This entry features one T cell receptor (beta chain) sequence. It has no known antigen specificity. Base qualities are not provided; no much larger clone lies one nucleotide away. The cohort comprised approximately 700 healthy bone marrow donors. Cohort members were all nominally healthy when sampled, although unrecorded immune exposures were likely present. The donor tested CMV seronegative and was one of the 352 seronegative cohort members. A peripheral blood sample was provided by each donor, and peripheral blood mononuclear cells were used for TCR beta sequencing. Genomic DNA extraction from the blood cell samples was performed with the Qiagen DNeasy Blood Extraction Kit. The method was the immunoSEQ multiplex PCR assay. For the multiplex PCR, a mixture combining 60 forward primers for TCR Vbeta segments and 13 reverse primers for TCR Jbeta segments was used. A multiplex PCR assay on genomic DNA amplified the CDR3 region of rearranged TCR beta genes. The amplified TCR beta libraries were sequenced on the Illumina HiSeq System as 87-base-pair reads. Turning to the authors' computational methods: In a later analysis, tens of millions of unique TCR beta chains were counted across the approximately 620 repertoires, and roughly 10 million of these chains were shared by at least two donors. Raw reads were error-corrected and collapsed into unique sequences by a nearest-neighbor algorithm in which closely related sequences were merged to remove PCR and sequencing errors. CDR3 sequences were aligned to IMGT reference sequences to assign V, D and J gene segments. For a sequence to be retained, a match of at least six nucleotides to both a V gene segment and a J gene segment was required. Rearrangements were called productive when the CDR3 lacked stop codons and stayed in frame with V and J; all others were non-productive. CDR3 was defined by IMGT convention, running from the second conserved V-encoded cysteine to the conserved J-encoded phenylalanine. Sequences without an unambiguous match to a single V gene segment were excluded from the earlier analysis of several hundred of the donors. In an earlier analysis of 500 to 750 of the donors, V segments were called functional above 56.7% productive rearrangements and were called segregating when the between-donor standard deviation exceeded 5%. A statistical classification framework was developed to diagnose cytomegalovirus status using the catalog of TCR beta chain sequences. A later analysis assigned V and J genes by comparing TCR nucleotide sequences with IMGT/GENE-DB human TR gene sequences. A later analysis assigned CDR3 sequences and most-parsimonious VDJ recombination scenarios with the TCRdist pipeline. In a later analysis, each TCR beta chain was defined by its CDR3 amino acid sequence together with its V-gene family, and reads lacking a unique V-gene family were excluded. To address suspected cross-contamination and a sequencing artifact, a later analysis removed approximately 600 highly shared, low-generation-probability nucleotide sequences. In a later analysis, a clonal expansion index for each public chain was calculated from normalized within-repertoire ranks of inferred template counts. In a later analysis, generation probabilities were computed using a VDJ recombination model fitted to out-of-frame rearrangements, and the results were checked against IGoR. In a later analysis, TCR-TCR, TCR-HLA and TCR-CMV co-occurrence was scored with hypergeometric tests, and a repertoire-size bias correction was applied to TCR pairs. To estimate false discovery rates, a later analysis permuted the HLA or CMV assignments 20 times. In a later analysis, co-occurring TCRs were grouped using DBSCAN, with TCRdist sequence similarity added in when clustering inside HLA-allele-positive subsets. For co-occurrence clustering, repertoires with fewer than 30,000 or more than 120,000 public chains were excluded, along with a handful of repertoires with anomalous nucleotide sharing. TCRdb mirrors the immuneACCESS table, restricted to in-frame sequences. Some clones are absent from its copies; in checked studies, under half trace to an unresolved V gene, and the reason for the others is unknown. V, J and clone size are taken as reported in that table, and D and trimming were inferred from the DNA itself. The sample table contains roughly 130,000 clones; only one count was recorded for about 80% of them. Over 2.5% of the sample goes to the ten largest clones.

CDR3 length: 16 amino acids, cysteine to phenylalanine. CDR3 DNA only is kept here, 48 bases in frame from base 1. Trimming takes 0 bases off V and 5 bases off J; junction bases not matched to a gene: 7. In the germline V gene (reference sequence), CDR1 corresponds to SEHNR and CDR2 to FQNEAQ. The data stem from a study of cytomegalovirus exposure and HLA in healthy donors (dated by TCRdb to the late 2010s). Regarding the research as a whole: In an earlier analysis of around 540 of the donors, around 290 Gb of sequence data and some 120 million unique TCR beta sequences from approximately 180 million T cells were reported. All discovery cohort repertoires had been generated on a single sequencing platform. Among about 390 genotyped donors of the cohort, an average of approximately 230,000 unique TCR beta nucleotide sequences were sequenced per donor, roughly 20% of them non-productive. A later genetic analysis used genome-wide SNP genotypes for about 55% of the 666 donors, treating that subset as a discovery cohort. Donor age, sex, ethnicity and CMV serostatus were compiled together with the repertoire data. The study aimed to test whether cataloging public T cell receptors could reveal signatures of past pathogen exposure. Roughly five DR-DQ haplotypes were handled as single units for association and clustering because linkage in the cohort was strong. Using immunosequencing, the study profiled T cell repertoires from about 610 subjects and related those repertoires to cytomegalovirus serostatus. To predict cytomegalovirus infection status, the study combined high-throughput TCR immunosequencing, statistical association of individual TCRs with disease status, and machine learning. HLA typing covered class I and class II loci at four-digit resolution. The number of donors typed differed by locus, with 629-630 for A, B, C, DRB1 and DQB1, approximately 500 for DQA1, under 610 for DPA1, and around 430 for DPB1. The genetic ancestry cluster associated with self-reported Caucasian donors included 80% to 90% of the roughly 410 genotyped donors. A later analysis re-examined previously published TCR beta repertoires from hundreds of donors and added high-resolution HLA genotyping to investigate patterns of TCR occurrence. Around 320 gigabases of sequencing data and 80 million or so unique TCR sequences were included in an early release covering under 650 HLA-typed donors. Rather than drawing on any new phenotypic data, the later analysis identified candidate immune exposures from TCR beta sequences and the way those sequences occurred across donors. Along with the roughly 700-subject first cohort, a separate validation cohort of over a hundred different subjects was used. In an earlier analysis of roughly 580 of the donors, high-throughput TCR beta sequencing was used to judge whether each TCR beta V gene segment behaved as functional or pseudogenic.

The study at large found these results: An association between a missense DCLRE1C variant and V-gene and J-gene trimming of TCR beta chains was found in a later genetic analysis and replicated in an independent cohort. In a later analysis, most CMV-associated TCR beta chains were found to appear HLA-restricted, with HLA associations seemingly driven largely by CMV exposure. Immune exposure information for the cohort was limited to CMV serostatus. According to the authors, the approach could potentially be generalized to other disease states and immunological phenotypes. The study gave a list of about 160 TCR beta chains associated with cytomegalovirus. The earlier analysis of 450 to 700 of the donors excluded seventeen rarely observed V segments, including chromosome 9 orphons, because counts were too low. In an earlier analysis of around 600 of the donors, most TCR beta V segments were observed in productive rearrangements about 90% or about 30% of the time, broadly matching IMGT annotations. Cytomegalovirus status was reported to be diagnosed by the classifier with high specificity and sensitivity in both the original and validation cohorts. HLA typing was unavailable for some donors at each locus, so association tests used only the typed subset. Because the 87-base-pair reads could not distinguish some IMGT-functional V segments, including TRBV6-2 and TRBV6-3, those segments were excluded. A cluster of highly shared sequence variants was judged likely to represent a technical artifact of the sequencing pipeline. A further reported finding was that TCR beta sequences accurately predicted the HLA-A and HLA-B alleles for most subjects in the first cohort. Strong co-occurrence of HLA alleles, especially DR and DQ, made assigning TCR associations to individual alleles difficult. Linkage disequilibrium might explain the correlated functional status among segregating V segments, but an unknown experimental factor could not be ruled out. At a false discovery rate of 0.05, a later analysis linked 15,000 to 20,000 TCR beta sequences to specific HLA alleles. According to a later analysis, parvovirus B19, influenza, CMV and Epstein-Barr virus appeared linked to several top co-occurrence clusters. In a later genetic analysis, fewer N-insertions in productive TCRs were reported among donors in an Asian-associated ancestry cluster than the approximately 630-donor mean. According to a later analysis, TCR association rates differed among HLA loci, with DRB1 alleles showing the most associated TCRs and HLA-C alleles showing the fewest. Compared with equally common non-associated chains, HLA-associated TCR beta chains in a later analysis were more clonally expanded and had lower generation probabilities. Across donors, most TCR sequences were observed very rarely, whereas some public TCRs were present in many individuals. This cohort had only TCR beta chains sequenced, and the lack of alpha or paired-chain data limited which features could be detected. Three of the identified cytomegalovirus-associated TCR beta chains were confirmed in vitro to be specific for cytomegalovirus antigens. Presence/absence analyses assumed roughly uniform sequencing depth across donors, an assumption that may not hold.

This TCR was sampled from a male donor in good health and CMV-seronegative. The sequenced material came from PBMCs. The chain is made from TRBV7-9 and TRBJ2-4, with 7 bases in between that match TRBD2. The CDR3: CASSLAARGMQNIQYF. At the DNA level, the sequence is TGTGCCAGCAGCTTAGCGGCGCGGGGGATGCAAAACATTCAGTACTTC.